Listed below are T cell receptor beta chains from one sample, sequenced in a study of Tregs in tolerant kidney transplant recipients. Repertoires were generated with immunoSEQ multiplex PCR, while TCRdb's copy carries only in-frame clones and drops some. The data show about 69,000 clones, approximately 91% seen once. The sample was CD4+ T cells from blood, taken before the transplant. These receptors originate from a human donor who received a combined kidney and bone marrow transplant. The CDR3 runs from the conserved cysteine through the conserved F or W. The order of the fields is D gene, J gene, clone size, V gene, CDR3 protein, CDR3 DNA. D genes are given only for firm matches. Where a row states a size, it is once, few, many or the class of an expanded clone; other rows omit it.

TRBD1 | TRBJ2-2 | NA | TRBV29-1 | CSVERSRQGARAGELFF | TGCAGCGTTGAGCGCAGTAGACAGGGGGCAAGGGCCGGGGAGCTGTTTTTT
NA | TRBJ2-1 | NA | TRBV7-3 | CASSLRAADEQFF | TGTGCCAGCAGCTTGCGAGCGGCGGATGAGCAGTTCTTC
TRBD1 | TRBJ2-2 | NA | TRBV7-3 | CASSRAPRGLGTGELFF | TGTGCCAGCAGCCGCGCGCCCAGGGGGCTAGGCACCGGGGAGCTGTTTTTT
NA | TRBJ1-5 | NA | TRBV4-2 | CASSQVRQGRDQPQHF | TGTGCCAGCAGCCAAGTTCGGCAGGGGAGGGATCAGCCCCAGCATTTT
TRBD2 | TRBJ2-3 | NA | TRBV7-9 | CASSPLAGADTQYF | TGTGCCAGCAGCCCCCTAGCGGGAGCAGATACGCAGTATTTT
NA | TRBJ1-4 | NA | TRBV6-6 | CASNEQGPNEKLFF | TGTGCCAGCAACGAACAGGGCCCTAATGAAAAACTGTTTTTT
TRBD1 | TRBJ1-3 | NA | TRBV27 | CASNYRDRDPHHSGNTIYF | TGTGCCAGCAACTACCGGGACAGGGACCCGCACCACTCTGGAAACACCATATATTTT
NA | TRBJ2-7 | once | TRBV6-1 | CATERGSGYEQYF | TGTGCCACCGAACGGGGGTCAGGCTACGAGCAGTACTTC
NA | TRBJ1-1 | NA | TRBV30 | CANLVGPTPVF | TGTGCCAACCTCGTGGGCCCTACGCCGGTCTTT
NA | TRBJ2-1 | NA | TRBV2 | CASSETGSVNEQFF | TGTGCCAGCAGTGAAACCGGGAGTGTCAATGAGCAGTTCTTC
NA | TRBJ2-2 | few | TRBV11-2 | CASSLDMAGWAGELFF | TGTGCCAGCAGCTTAGACATGGCAGGGTGGGCCGGGGAGCTGTTTTTT
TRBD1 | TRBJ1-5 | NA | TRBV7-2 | CASRLTGAPNQPQHF | TGTGCCAGCAGACTCACAGGGGCGCCTAATCAGCCCCAGCATTTT
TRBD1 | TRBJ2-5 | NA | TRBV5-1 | CASSRDREWETQYF | TGCGCCAGCAGCAGGGACAGGGAGTGGGAGACCCAGTACTTC
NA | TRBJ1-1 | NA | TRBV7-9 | CASSLAGANTEAFF | TGTGCCAGCAGCTTAGCGGGAGCGAACACTGAAGCTTTCTTT
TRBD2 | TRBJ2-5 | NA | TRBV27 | CASTYSGRHQETQYF | TGTGCCAGCACCTATAGCGGGAGGCACCAAGAGACCCAGTACTTC
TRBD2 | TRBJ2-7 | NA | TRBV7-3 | CASSPHSGRAYEQYF | TGTGCCAGCAGCCCCCATAGCGGGAGGGCCTACGAGCAGTACTTC
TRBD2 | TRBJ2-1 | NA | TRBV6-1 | CASSEVPSGNYNEQFF | TGTGCCAGCAGTGAAGTGCCTAGCGGGAACTACAATGAGCAGTTCTTC
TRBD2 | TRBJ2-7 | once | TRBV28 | CASAGTSGRAKNEQYF | TGTGCCAGCGCTGGGACTAGCGGGAGGGCTAAAAACGAGCAGTACTTC
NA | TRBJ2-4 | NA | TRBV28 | CASSYQDGNGHIQYF | TGTGCCAGCAGTTATCAGGACGGGAATGGGCACATTCAGTACTTC
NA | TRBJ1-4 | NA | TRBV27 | CASSLSRGHGDGYEKLFF | TGTGCCAGCAGTTTAAGCCGCGGACACGGAGACGGATACGAAAAACTGTTTTTT
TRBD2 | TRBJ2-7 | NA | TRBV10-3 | CAISPTSYVFEQYF | TGTGCCATCAGTCCGACTAGCTACGTCTTCGAGCAGTACTTC
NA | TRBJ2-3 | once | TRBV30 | CAWSSPGLQMGDTQYF | TGTGCCTGGAGTTCGCCGGGACTTCAAATGGGGGATACGCAGTATTTT
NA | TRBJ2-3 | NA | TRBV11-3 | CASSFSFGEAATQYF | TGTGCCAGCAGCTTTTCCTTCGGAGAAGCAGCTACGCAGTATTTT
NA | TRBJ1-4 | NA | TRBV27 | CASRELGAGEKLFF | TGTGCCAGCCGCGAACTGGGCGCGGGGGAAAAACTGTTTTTT
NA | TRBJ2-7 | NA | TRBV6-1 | CASSVGDRHYEQYF | TGTGCCAGCAGTGTCGGAGACCGGCACTACGAGCAGTACTTC
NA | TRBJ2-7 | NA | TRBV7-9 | CASSLGVQSDEQYF | TGTGCCAGCAGCCTCGGGGTGCAGTCCGACGAGCAGTACTTC
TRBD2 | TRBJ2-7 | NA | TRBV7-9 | CASRASGYEQYF | TGTGCCAGCAGGGCTAGCGGGTACGAGCAGTACTTC
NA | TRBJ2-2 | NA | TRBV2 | CASSRRASGELFF | TGTGCCAGCAGTAGGAGGGCGTCCGGGGAGCTGTTTTTT